A selection of T cell receptor beta chains follows, all from one sample in a study of T cells in Graves' hyperthyroidism and ophthalmopathy. In TCRdb, the multiplex PCR reads were re-called with MiXCR into one record per CDR3 protein. The table includes a few hundred thousand distinct CDR3 sequences, around 14% detected once. The source material was blood. The receptors originated from a woman aged 25-40 years with Graves' hyperthyroidism that later progressed to Graves' ophthalmopathy. Each CDR3 is given with its conserved first and last residue. Each record gives: D gene, CDR3 length, clone size, V gene, J gene, CDR3 DNA, CDR3 protein. The D gene is left open where the match is weak. Clone size appears in some rows only: once, few, many, or a class for an expanded clone.

.	15	many	TRBV10-3	TRBJ1-6	TGTGCCATCAGTGACCCACAGGGTCTGGATTCACCCCTCCACTTT	CAISDPQGLDSPLHF
.	13	few	TRBV12-3/TRBV12-4	TRBJ2-7	TGTGCCAGCAGCACCGGACAGTCCTACGAGCAGTACTTC	CASSTGQSYEQYF
TRBD2	14	.	TRBV7-9	TRBJ2-7	TGTGCCAGCGGTCCAAGCGGGAGCGCCTACGAGCAGTACTTC	CASGPSGSAYEQYF
TRBD2	16	few	TRBV12-3/TRBV12-4	TRBJ2-1	TGTGCCAGCAGTGGGCTAGCGGGAGAGTTCCACAATGTGCAGTTCTTC	CASSGLAGEFHNVQFF
.	16	many	TRBV18	TRBJ1-6	TGTGCCAGCTCACCACGGGGCGGACAGTCGAATTCACCCCTCCACTTT	CASSPRGGQSNSPLHF
.	13	many	TRBV29-1	TRBJ2-3	TGCAGCGCGACAGGTTCGGGTCCAGATACGCAGTATTTT	CSATGSGPDTQYF
.	14	.	TRBV5-5	TRBJ2-1	TGTGCCAGCAGCTTCCGGAACTCCTACAATGAGCAGTTCTTC	CASSFRNSYNEQFF
TRBD1	17	.	TRBV28	TRBJ1-5	TGTGCCAGCAGTTTATGGGCCGGACAGGGGAAGGACCAGCCCCAGCATTTT	CASSLWAGQGKDQPQHF
TRBD1	13	many	TRBV15	TRBJ2-1	TGTGCCACCAGCTTCCGGGACAGGGATGAGCAGTTCTTC	CATSFRDRDEQFF
.	15	.	TRBV19	TRBJ2-1	TGTGCCAGTCAAATCGACGTAAGCTCCTACAATGAGCAGTTCTTC	CASQIDVSSYNEQFF
.	13	many	TRBV7-3	TRBJ1-1	TGTGCCAGCAGTACCCACCAAGTCACTGAAGCTTTCTTT	CASSTHQVTEAFF
TRBD2	16	many	TRBV6-1	TRBJ2-5	TGTGCCAGCAGCGAGGGGGGGCTAGCGGGACAAGAGACCCAGTACTTC	CASSEGGLAGQETQYF
TRBD1	18	many	TRBV28	TRBJ1-5	TGTGCCAGCAGTTGGCCGCTTCAGGGGGCAGATAGCAATCAGCCCCAGCATTTT	CASSWPLQGADSNQPQHF
TRBD1	15	many	TRBV2	TRBJ1-1	TGTGCCAGCAGTGAAGCCAGGACAGGGGGCACTGAAGCTTTCTTT	CASSEARTGGTEAFF
.	14	many	TRBV28	TRBJ1-4	TGTGCCAGCAGTTTACCACCCGCTAATGAAAAACTGTTTTTT	CASSLPPANEKLFF
TRBD2	14	.	TRBV7-9	TRBJ2-1	TGTGCCAGCAGCGCGGGAGGACTTTACAATGAGCAGTTCTTC	CASSAGGLYNEQFF
.	14	many	TRBV5-1	TRBJ2-7	TGCGCCAGCAGCCCGGGGGCGGCGGATTACGAGCAGTACTTC	CASSPGAADYEQYF
.	16	many	TRBV27	TRBJ1-6	TGTGCCAGCAGTTTATCAGAGGGAGTTTTCGATTCACCCCTCCACTTT	CASSLSEGVFDSPLHF
.	13	many	TRBV6-1	TRBJ2-5	TGTGCCAGCAGTGAAGTGGGGCAAGAGACCCAGTACTTC	CASSEVGQETQYF
TRBD1	14	many	TRBV5-6	TRBJ2-7	TGTGCCAGCAGCCCGCTCCAGGGGGTCTACGAGCAGTACTTC	CASSPLQGVYEQYF
TRBD2	15	many	TRBV7-9	TRBJ2-5	TGTGCCAGCAGCTTAGATGGGAGGGACGGAGAGACCCAGTACTTC	CASSLDGRDGETQYF
.	13	few	TRBV6-1	TRBJ2-7	TGTGCCAGCCGGGACCCGTTGTGGAACGAGCAGTACTTC	CASRDPLWNEQYF
.	13	few	TRBV2	TRBJ1-4	TGTGCCAGCAGTGAATCCATAAAAGAAAAACTGTTTTTT	CASSESIKEKLFF
TRBD1	20	many	TRBV27	TRBJ1-2	TGTGCCAGCAGTTCTAAAACGGTCTGGACAGGGCAGGATACTAACTATGGCTACACCTTC	CASSSKTVWTGQDTNYGYTF
.	15	.	TRBV27	TRBJ2-7	TGTGCCAGCAGTCGGGCTTCCGATGGAGCCTACGAGCAGTACTTC	CASSRASDGAYEQYF
.	13	many	TRBV30	TRBJ2-3	TGTGCCTGGAGGAGGGGTTCAGCAGATACGCAGTATTTT	CAWRRGSADTQYF
TRBD1	13	many	TRBV10-3	TRBJ1-4	TGTGCCATCAGTGGGACAGGGAAGGAAAAACTGTTTTTT	CAISGTGKEKLFF
.	11	.	TRBV20-1	TRBJ1-1	TGCAGTGCTAGCAGGATTGGTGAAGCTTTCTTT	CSASRIGEAFF
TRBD2	14	many	TRBV6-1	TRBJ2-5	TGTGCCAGCAGTGAATTCCGGGGGGAAGAGACCCAGTACTTC	CASSEFRGEETQYF
.	12	many	TRBV5-1	TRBJ1-1	TGCGCCAGCAGCTTGGAAGGTGCTGAAGCTTTCTTT	CASSLEGAEAFF
.	11	many	TRBV20-1	TRBJ1-2	TGCAGTGCTCCCCTGGGGTATGGCTACACCTTC	CSAPLGYGYTF
.	14	few	TRBV7-9	TRBJ2-7	TGTGCCAGCAGCCTACCCCACGGCTCCTACGAGCAGTACTTC	CASSLPHGSYEQYF
.	16	many	TRBV10-3	TRBJ1-3	TGTGCCATCAGACCTAACGGACAGAGCTCTGGAAACACCATATATTTT	CAIRPNGQSSGNTIYF
.	15	.	TRBV2	TRBJ2-2	TGTGCCAGCAGTGAAGCCAGGCCCCCCACCGGGGAGCTGTTTTTT	CASSEARPPTGELFF
.	11	many	TRBV10-3	TRBJ2-5	TGTGCCACCCTGGGGGGAGAGACCCAGTACTTC	CATLGGETQYF
TRBD2	18	many	TRBV6-5	TRBJ2-7	TGTGCCAGCAGTTACAGTCGCGGGACTAGCATGCCCAATTACGAGCAGTACTTC	CASSYSRGTSMPNYEQYF
.	13	many	TRBV12-3/TRBV12-4	TRBJ2-5	TGTGCCAGCACCGCCGCAGGGAAGGAGACCCAGTACTTC	CASTAAGKETQYF
.	16	many	TRBV12-3/TRBV12-4	TRBJ2-1	TGTGCCAGCAGTTTAGTACGCAGCAGTGGGCGTAATGAGCAGTTCTTC	CASSLVRSSGRNEQFF
TRBD2	16	few	TRBV7-9	TRBJ2-2	TGTGCCAGCAGCCAAACTAGCGGAACGAACACCGGGGAGCTGTTTTTT	CASSQTSGTNTGELFF
TRBD1	14	.	TRBV7-7	TRBJ1-4	TGTGCTAGCAGCTTAGACAGGGGCTGTGAAAAACTGTTTTTT	CASSLDRGCEKLFF
.	12	many	TRBV29-1	TRBJ2-1	TGCAGCGTTGAGACAGTACCCAATGAGCAGTTCTTC	CSVETVPNEQFF
.	13	many	TRBV12-5	TRBJ1-2	TGTGCTAGTGGTTTGGTCGGGGGGCAAATCTACACCTTC	CASGLVGGQIYTF
.	15	many	TRBV19	TRBJ2-1	TGTGCCAGTAGTATGTTCGCGGACTCCTACAATGAGCAGTTCTTC	CASSMFADSYNEQFF
.	14	many	TRBV6-1	TRBJ1-5	TGTGCCAGCAGTGAAGACAGGACGAGGGGGCCCCAGCATTTT	CASSEDRTRGPQHF
.	13	many	TRBV7-8	TRBJ1-3	TGTGCCAGCAGCTTAGGGGTTGGAAACACCATATATTTT	CASSLGVGNTIYF
.	12	many	TRBV6-1	TRBJ1-2	TGTGCCAGCATGGGGCAGGGTGAAGGCTACACCTTC	CASMGQGEGYTF
TRBD1	17	many	TRBV6-2/TRBV6-3	TRBJ1-2	TGTGCCAGCAGTGAACGGGACAGGGGGCTATCAAACTATGGCTACACCTTC	CASSERDRGLSNYGYTF
.	13	many	TRBV3-1	TRBJ1-1	TGTGCCAGCAGCCAAAAGGGAAACACTGAAGCTTTCTTT	CASSQKGNTEAFF
.	13	many	TRBV5-4	TRBJ2-5	TGTGCCAGCAGCCCAGGTTGGGGAGAGACCCAGTACTTC	CASSPGWGETQYF
TRBD1	14	many	TRBV12-5	TRBJ2-5	TGTGCTGGTGGTCCCAGGGGGCTGGTGGAGACCCAGTACTTC	CAGGPRGLVETQYF
.	14	many	TRBV4-2	TRBJ2-5	TGTGCCAGCAGCCAAGAGTCCGGACGAGAGACCCAGTACTTC	CASSQESGRETQYF
TRBD2	21	.	TRBV10-1	TRBJ2-1	TGCGCCAGCTTGGCTCTCTGGACTAGCGGGAGAGAAAGGGAGGGTTACAATGAGCAGTTCTTC	CASLALWTSGREREGYNEQFF
.	15	.	TRBV6-1	TRBJ2-7	TGTGCCAGCAGAAATTCGATCGACTACGGCTACGAGCAGTACTTC	CASRNSIDYGYEQYF
.	12	.	TRBV6-2/TRBV6-3	TRBJ2-1	TGTGCCAGCAGTGGGGGGCACAATGAGCAGTTCTTC	CASSGGHNEQFF
TRBD2	15	many	TRBV12-3/TRBV12-4	TRBJ2-1	TGTGCCAGCAGGCCATTAGCGGGAGGGGGCAATGAGCAGTTCTTC	CASRPLAGGGNEQFF
.	15	many	TRBV20-1	TRBJ2-5	TGCAGTGCTAGAGATTGGGGAGGGGGGGGTGAGACCCAGTACTTC	CSARDWGGGGETQYF
.	13	.	TRBV9	TRBJ1-2	TGTGCCAGCAGCGTCGACACAACTTCGGGCTACACCTTC	CASSVDTTSGYTF
.	13	.	TRBV4-1	TRBJ2-3	TGCGCCAGCAGCCCTGACTTCACAGATACGCAGTATTTT	CASSPDFTDTQYF
.	14	many	TRBV12-3/TRBV12-4	TRBJ2-7	TGTGCCAGCAGTTTTCAATCCGCCTCCTACGAGCAGTACTTC	CASSFQSASYEQYF
TRBD2	14	.	TRBV29-1	TRBJ2-5	TGCAGCGTTGCGGGACTAGCGGGAATGGAGACCCAGTACTTC	CSVAGLAGMETQYF